This TCR beta chain stems from a study of blood T cell repertoires in COVID-19. Profiled with immunoSEQ multiplex PCR; TCRdb holds only in-frame clones, not every one. In the table there are hundreds of thousands of clones, about 90% of which are singletons. The length of the CDR3 is 14 residues. V was pared by 3 bases and J by 7 bases, with 6 bases of the junction left unmatched. Germline CDR1 SGHDT, CDR2 YYEEEE. Only one count was recorded for this clone. The rearrangement joins TRBV5-6 to TRBJ1-4; 7 positions agree with TRBD1. The sample taken for sequencing was peripheral blood. The origin of this receptor is a woman aged 25 to 39 with COVID-19, enrolled during active disease. The CDR3 DNA reads as TGTGCCAGCAGCTCGACAGGGCGACGTGAAAAACTGTTTTTT. This sequence encodes CASSSTGRREKLFF.